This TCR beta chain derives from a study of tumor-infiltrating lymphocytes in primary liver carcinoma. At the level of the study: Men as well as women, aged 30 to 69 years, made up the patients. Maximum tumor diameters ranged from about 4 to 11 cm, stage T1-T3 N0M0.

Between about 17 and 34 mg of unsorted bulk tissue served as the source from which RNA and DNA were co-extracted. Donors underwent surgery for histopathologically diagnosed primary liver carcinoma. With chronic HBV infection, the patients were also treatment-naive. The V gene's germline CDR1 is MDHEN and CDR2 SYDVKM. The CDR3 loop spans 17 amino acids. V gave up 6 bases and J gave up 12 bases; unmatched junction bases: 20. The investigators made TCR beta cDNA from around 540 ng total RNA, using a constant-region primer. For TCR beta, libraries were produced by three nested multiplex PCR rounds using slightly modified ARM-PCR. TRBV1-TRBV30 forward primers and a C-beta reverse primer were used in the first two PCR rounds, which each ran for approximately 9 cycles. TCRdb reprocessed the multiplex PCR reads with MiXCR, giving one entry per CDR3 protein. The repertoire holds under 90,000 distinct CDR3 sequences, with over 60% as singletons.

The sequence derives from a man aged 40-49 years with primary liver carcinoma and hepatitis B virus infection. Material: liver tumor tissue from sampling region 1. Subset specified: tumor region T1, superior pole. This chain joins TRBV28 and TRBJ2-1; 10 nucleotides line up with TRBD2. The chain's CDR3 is CASRRTSGLTSYNRQFF. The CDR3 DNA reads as TGTGCCAGCAGGCGGACTAGCGGATTAACCTCCTACAATAGGCAGTTCTTC.